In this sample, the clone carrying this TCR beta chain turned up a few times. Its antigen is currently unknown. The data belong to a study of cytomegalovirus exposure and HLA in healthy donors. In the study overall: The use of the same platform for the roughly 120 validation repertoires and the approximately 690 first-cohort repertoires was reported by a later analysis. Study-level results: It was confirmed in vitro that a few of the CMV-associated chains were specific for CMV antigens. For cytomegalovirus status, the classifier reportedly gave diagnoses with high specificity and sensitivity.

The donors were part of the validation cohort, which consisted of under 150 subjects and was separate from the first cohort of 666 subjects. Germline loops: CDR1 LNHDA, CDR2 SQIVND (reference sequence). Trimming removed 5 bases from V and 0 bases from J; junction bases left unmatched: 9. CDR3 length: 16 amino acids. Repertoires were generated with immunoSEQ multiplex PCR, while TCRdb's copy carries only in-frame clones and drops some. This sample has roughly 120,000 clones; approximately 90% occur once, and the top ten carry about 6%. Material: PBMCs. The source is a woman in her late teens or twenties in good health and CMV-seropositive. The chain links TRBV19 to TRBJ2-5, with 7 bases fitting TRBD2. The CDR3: CASSPRGGGYQETQYF. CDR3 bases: TGTGCCAGTAGTCCCCGCGGGGGTGGGTACCAAGAGACCCAGTACTTC. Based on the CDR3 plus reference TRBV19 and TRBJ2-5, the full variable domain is DGGITQSPKYLFRKEGQNVTLSCEQNLNHDAMYWYRQDPGQGLRLIYYSQIVNDFQKGDIAEGYSVSREKKESFPLTVTSAQKNPTAFYLCASSPRGGGYQETQYFGPGTRLLVL.